These 12 T cell receptor beta chains share one sample of origin, sequenced in a study of shared clonotypes between healthy human individuals. Only in-frame clones appear in the TCRdb table, and some are missing; sequencing was by immunoSEQ multiplex PCR. In the table there are 2 million to 2.5 million clones, about 94% of which are singletons. The sample taken for sequencing was naive CD4+ T cells sorted from blood. Subset given: CD45RA+ positively selected. Receptors were obtained from a man between 18 and 29 years old in good health.

This sequence joins TRBV7-6 and TRBJ2-6; the D is unclear. The CDR3 consists of 16 residues. Germline V lookup: CDR1 SGHVS, CDR2 FNYEAQ. V shed 4 bases and J shed 4 bases, with 14 bases lying between them. The CDR3 loop reads CASSSWTTWGANVLTF. The CDR3 coding sequence is TGTGCCAGCAGCTCATGGACCACCTGGGGGGCCAACGTCCTGACTTTC.

This chain links TRBV10-1 with TRBJ2-1, with 9 positions matching TRBD2. The J segment lost 7 bases and the V segment lost 4 bases, leaving 29 bases of the junction unmatched. The germline V gene has CDR1 WNHNN and CDR2 SYGVQD (reference sequence). CDR3 length: 22 amino acids. This CDR3 reads CASSAREFGSGRTHSPGNEQFF. The CDR3 coding sequence is TGCGCCAGCAGTGCCCGGGAATTTGGTAGCGGGAGAACCCATTCACCGGGGAATGAGCAGTTCTTC.

The chain uses TRBV4-1 and TRBJ1-6; D not certain. V was cut by 0 bases and J by 0 bases, with 12 bases left in between. The CDR3 contains 18 residues. In germline, CDR1 is MGHRA, CDR2 YSYEKL. CDR3 region: CASSQEPGSVSYNSPLHF. As DNA, the CDR3 is TGCGCCAGCAGCCAAGAACCCGGCAGCGTCTCCTATAATTCACCCCTCCACTTT.

This chain joins TRBV27 and TRBJ2-5; 10 nucleotides line up with TRBD2. CDR1 and CDR2 (germline): MNHEY, SMNVEV (reference sequence). V lost 3 bases and J lost 4; bases outside the gene matches: 5. This CDR3 contains 15 residues. The CDR3 spells CASSFERGGRETQYF. CDR3 bases: TGTGCCAGCAGTTTCGAGCGGGGGGGCAGAGAGACCCAGTACTTC.

This clone was recorded only once. This sequence joins TRBV5-5 and TRBJ1-1, with a weak D call TRBD1 (5 bases). From germline, CDR1 is SGHKS and CDR2 YYEKEE (reference sequence). V was trimmed by 1 base and J by 11 bases, leaving 12 bases between them. The CDR3 covers 12 residues. CDR3 in DNA: TGTGCCAGCAGCTTGTCAGGGACGGATGCTTTCTTT. Its translation: CASSLSGTDAFF.

This chain links TRBV29-1 with TRBJ2-1; no clear D gene. The germline CDR1 and CDR2 sequences are SQVTM and ANQGSEA. V lost 7 bases and J 5 bases, leaving 18 bases between the germline ends. The CDR3 covers 14 residues. DNA for the CDR3: TGCAGCGCTCTCAGGCCAACTGGGGACAATGAGCAGTTCTTC. Amino acid sequence: CSALRPTGDNEQFF.

The V call is TRBV27, the J call TRBJ2-3; D gene ambiguous. The CDR3 spans 13 residues. The V end lost 4 bases, the J end lost 0 bases, and 5 bases lay between the germline ends. The germline CDR1 and CDR2 sequences are MNHEY and SMNVEV (reference sequence). The CDR3 DNA follows: TGTGCCAGCAGTTCCGCTAGCACAGATACGCAGTATTTT. Residues: CASSSASTDTQYF.

V and J are TRBV28 and TRBJ2-3, with 8 bases matching TRBD2. The germline gives CDR1 MDHEN, CDR2 SYDVKM. This CDR3 region has 16 residues. V shed 6 bases, J shed 2 bases, and the junction held 10 bases outside the gene matches. DNA of the CDR3: TGTGCCAGCAGATCGTTCAAGCGGGGGCACACAGATACGCAGTATTTT. It codes for CASRSFKRGHTDTQYF.

In the case of this clone: One end of the junction fails to match germline, which may point to a read error. This chain links TRBV7-7 with TRBJ2-2; maybe TRBD2 (6 bases). Germline-derived CDR1 and CDR2 are SSHAT and FNYEAQ (reference sequence). The CDR3 is made up of 16 amino acids. In DNA, the CDR3 is TGTGCTAGCAGCTTAGTTTCGGGAGCGGTAACCGGGGAGCTGTTTTTT. It specifies CASSLVSGAVTGELFF.

In nucleotides, the CDR3 is TGTGCCAGCAGTGCGAGACAGGGGCCCTTAACTAATGAAAAACTGTTTTTT. Its translation: CASSARQGPLTNEKLFF. The chain links TRBV2 to TRBJ1-4; 8 nucleotides line up with TRBD1. J gave up 1 base and V 4 bases, and 8 bases lay outside the gene matches. The V gene's germline CDR1 is SNHLY and CDR2 FYNNEI. This CDR3 comprises 17 residues. The entire variable domain, with the rest obtained from reference TRBV2 and TRBJ1-4, is as follows: EPEVTQTPSHQVTQMGQEVILRCVPISNHLYFYWYRQILGQKVEFLVSFYNNEISEKSEIFDDQFSVERPDGSNFTLKIRSTKLEDSAMYFCASSARQGPLTNEKLFFGSGTQLSVL.

The rearrangement joins TRBV5-1 to TRBJ2-5; D is ambiguous. Deletions cut 4 bases from V and 5 bases from J, with 18 bases between. The CDR3 has 15 amino acids. Germline values: CDR1 SGHRS, CDR2 YFSETQ. The CDR3 DNA reads as TGCGCCAGCAGCCTCGGAAGCAGATCCTTTGAGACCCAGTACTTC. Translating gives CASSLGSRSFETQYF.

The chain links TRBV5-1 to TRBJ2-7; 9 nucleotides match TRBD2. CDR1 and CDR2 (germline): SGHRS, YFSETQ. This CDR3 comprises 14 residues. With V trimmed by 7 bases and J by 5 bases, 10 bases remained unmatched. CDR3 in amino acids: CASEREDPSHEQYF. CDR3 coding DNA: TGCGCCAGCGAGCGGGAGGACCCTTCTCACGAGCAGTACTTC.